The clone carrying this TCR beta chain was seen a handful of times. The target antigen is unknown. The record originates from a study of spatial heterogeneity in lung cancer. Study-level background: Those follow-up PBMC samples that were available underwent sequencing, at a median interval of roughly 2 years following resection.

Findings and limits, study-wide: TCRs found ubiquitously expanded in tumor appeared in blood more at resection than at follow-up.

One entry per CDR3 protein, called by TCRdb with MiXCR from the 5' RACE reads. This table holds about 29,000 distinct CDR3 sequences, under 11% found once. Described time point: blood at routine non-recurrence follow-up after resection. Without sorting, whole RNA was sequenced from tumor, nontumor lung or frozen PBMC. V lost 5 bases to trimming and J lost 0 bases, with 7 bases between them. CDR3 length: 13 amino acids. Germline V gene data show CDR1 as SGHTA and CDR2 as FQGNSA. The V gene is TRBV7-2, the J gene TRBJ1-2, with D perhaps matching TRBD1 (5 bases). Sequencing was performed on PBMCs, taken at follow-up. The receptor was isolated from a female donor with early-stage non-small cell lung cancer. The CDR3: CASSPRANYGYTF. The CDR3 DNA follows: TGTGCCAGCAGCCCCAGGGCTAACTATGGCTACACCTTC. Filled out from reference TRBV7-2 and TRBJ1-2, the complete variable domain reads GAGVSQSPSNKVTEKGKDVELRCDPISGHTALYWYRQSLGQGLEFLIYFQGNSAPDKSGLPSDRFSAERTGGSVSTLTIQRTQQEDSAVYLCASSPRANYGYTFGSGTRLTVV.